Following are 27 T cell receptor beta chains from one sample sequenced in a study of blood T cells in healthy people across ages. With a J-beta primer mix and a sample-barcoded 5' primer, a second PCR ran about 6 to 11 cycles. From the 5' RACE reads, TCRdb called clonotypes with MiXCR, one entry per CDR3 protein. The data contain hundreds of thousands of distinct CDR3 sequences, roughly 30% of them singletons. Material for sequencing was blood. The receptors shown here come from a woman aged 80 or over in good health.

This clonotype appeared many times. The chain uses TRBV29-1 and TRBJ1-2; 7 nucleotides agree with TRBD1. The CDR3 has 12 amino acids. V gave up 7 bases and J gave up 4 bases; unmatched junction bases: 6. The germline CDR1 and CDR2 sequences are SQVTM and ANQGSEA. CDR3: CSADRVGYGYTF. CDR3 DNA: TGCAGCGCTGACAGGGTCGGCTATGGCTACACCTTC.

This clonotype was detected only a few times. Possible read error: a much larger clone is one base away. V usage is TRBV28 and J usage is TRBJ2-5; D is perhaps TRBD2 (5 bases). Deletions cut 6 bases from V and 0 bases from J, with 8 bases between. Germline V gene sequence: CDR1 MDHEN, CDR2 SYDVKM. The CDR3 consists of 13 residues. The CDR3 reads CASRPDYQETQYF. As DNA, the CDR3 is TGTGCCAGCAGGCCGGACTACCAAGAGACCCAGTACTTC.

This rearrangement joins TRBV7-2 to TRBJ1-5; no clear D. The CDR3 extends over 15 amino acids. Trimming cost V 0 bases and J 0 bases, with 6 bases left between them. From germline, CDR1 is SGHTA and CDR2 FQGNSA. The CDR3 DNA reads TGTGCCAGCAGCTTAGCTTTGGGTAGCAATCAGCCCCAGCATTTT. Encoded protein: CASSLALGSNQPQHF.

This clonotype has at least ten counts. The genes are TRBV28 and TRBJ2-5, with D possibly being TRBD2 (5 bases). Germline V lookup: CDR1 MDHEN, CDR2 SYDVKM. CDR3 size: 14 residues. Trimming pared 4 bases from V and 5 bases from J, leaving 14 bases between. The CDR3 nucleotides read TGTGCCAGCAGTTCCTTACGAGGGTTGGAGACCCAGTACTTC. Its translation is CASSSLRGLETQYF. The full variable domain, with the rest looked up from reference TRBV28 and TRBJ2-5, is DVKVTQSSRYLVKRTGEKVFLECVQDMDHENMFWYRQDPGLGLRLIYFSYDVKMKEKGDIPEGYSVSREKKERFSLILESASTNQTSMYLCASSSLRGLETQYFGPGTRLLVL.

Concerning this clonotype itself: A much larger clone is a single base away; this may be a read error. This rearrangement joins TRBV11-1 to TRBJ2-1; D is perhaps TRBD1 or TRBD2 (6 bases each). Germline-derived CDR1 and CDR2 are SGHAT and FQDESV (reference sequence). V gave up 5 bases and J gave up 9 bases, with 17 bases separating them. The CDR3 length is 14 residues. CDR3 DNA: TGTGCCAGCAGCGTACCCGGGGGCTGGCGTGAGCAGTTCTTC. It encodes CASSVPGGWREQFF.

Turning to this clonotype: A read error is possible here, since a much larger clone lies one base away. The chain uses TRBV30 and TRBJ2-1; D ambiguous. The CDR3 extends over 13 amino acids. Looked up from germline, CDR1 is GTSNPN and CDR2 is SVGIG (reference sequence). The CDR3 region is CARSVGSYNEQFF. In DNA form, the CDR3 reads TGTGCCCGGAGTGTTGGTTCCTACAATGAGCAGTTCTTC.

In its sample, this clonotype was seen a few times. This sequence joins TRBV4-3 and TRBJ2-5, with 12 bases that match TRBD2. CDR1 and CDR2 (germline): LGHNA, YSLEER. After removal of 0 bases from V and 11 bases from J, the junction contained 10 bases not matched to a gene. The CDR3 loop spans 16 amino acids. CDR3 sequence: CASSQDSSGGDGEQYF. Written as DNA, the CDR3 is TGCGCCAGCAGCCAAGATTCTAGCGGGGGGGACGGTGAGCAGTACTTC.

The gene calls are TRBV20-1 and TRBJ2-5; 12 bases align to TRBD2. The length of the CDR3 is 15 residues. The ends lost 4 bases at V and 1 base at J; junction bases unmatched: 4. Germline CDR1 and CDR2: DFQATT and SNEGSKA (reference sequence). As DNA, the CDR3 is TGCAGTGCTACCCCTAGCGGGAGGGGCCAAGAGACCCAGTACTTC. Encoded protein: CSATPSGRGQETQYF.

Details on this clonotype: A much bigger clone sits one base away, suggesting this may be a read error. DNA of the CDR3: TGTGCCAGCAGCTCCCACAGGGGAACAGATACGCGGTATTTT. Translated, it gives CASSSHRGTDTRYF. The rearrangement links TRBV7-2 to TRBJ2-3, with 7 bases aligning to TRBD1. CDR3 length: 14 residues. The germline CDR1 and CDR2 sequences are SGHTA and FQGNSA.

This clonotype came up many times. The J gene is TRBJ1-1, the V gene TRBV4-2; D not certain. The CDR3 sequence is 14 residues long. V was pared by 5 bases and J by 1 base, with 11 bases between. Per germline, CDR1 LGHNA and CDR2 YNFKEQ. CDR3 sequence (DNA): TGTGCCAGCAGCGTCGGTACTCCGAACACTGAAGCTTTCTTT. Residues: CASSVGTPNTEAFF.

This clonotype was seen a few times. A much larger clone differs from this one at a single base, so this may be a read error. The CDR3 sequence is CASSPQGSYAYNEQYF. CDR3 coding DNA: TGTGCCAGCAGCCCTCAAGGGAGCTACGCCTACAATGAGCAGTACTTC. This chain joins TRBV9 and TRBJ2-1; maybe TRBD2 (5 bases). The assigned J gene may be wrong: the sequence end matches TRBJ2-7 better. The CDR3 is 16 residues long. Germline V CDR1 and CDR2: SGDLS, YYNGEE.

This clonotype was seen only a few times. The chain links TRBV9 to TRBJ2-7, with 7 bases matching TRBD1. Germline V gives CDR1 SGDLS, CDR2 YYNGEE. CDR3 size: 14 residues. Unmatched junction bases numbered 3, after V lost 0 bases and J lost 3 bases. The CDR3 region has the DNA TGTGCCAGCAGCGTAGTAGGGGGCAACTACGAGCAGTACTTC. This codes for CASSVVGGNYEQYF.

V gene TRBV6-5 combines with J gene TRBJ1-4; D is unclear. The CDR3 length is 14 residues. Germline V CDR1 and CDR2: MNHEY, SVGAGI. V was cut by 6 bases and J by 3 bases, with 11 bases left in between. CDR3 sequence (DNA): TGTGCCAGCAGCCCCTGGGCGGCTAATGAAAAACTGTTTTTT. Encoded protein: CASSPWAANEKLFF.

This clonotype has at least ten counts. The rearrangement uses TRBV5-1 and TRBJ2-5; tentatively, D is TRBD1 or TRBD2 (5 bases each). The CDR3 consists of 15 residues. Germline assignment: CDR1 SGHRS and CDR2 YFSETQ. V lost 3 bases to trimming and J lost 5 bases, with 17 bases between them. For the CDR3, the DNA is TGCGCCAGCAGCTCCGTGAGTCAGGGAGTGGAGACCCAGTACTTC. This codes for CASSSVSQGVETQYF.

This clonotype was observed at least ten times. The J gene is TRBJ2-7, the V gene TRBV7-6, with D maybe TRBD1 (6 bases). The CDR3 contains 13 residues. Germline assignment: CDR1 SGHVS and CDR2 FNYEAQ. V gave up 4 bases and J gave up 3 bases, with 10 bases separating them. CDR3 region: CASSSIQGYEQYF. As DNA, the CDR3 is TGTGCCAGCAGCTCTATACAGGGCTACGAGCAGTACTTC. Full variable domain (remainder filled in from reference TRBV7-6 and TRBJ2-7): GAGVSQSPRYKVTKRGQDVALRCDPISGHVSLYWYRQALGQGPEFLTYFNYEAQQDKSGLPNDRFSAERPEGSISTLTIQRTEQRDSAMYRCASSSIQGYEQYFGPGTRLTVT.

This clonotype was counted ten times or more. The CDR3: CASSSSIVPDGRDTQYF. In DNA form, the CDR3 reads TGTGCCAGCAGTTCATCGATTGTCCCCGACGGTAGAGATACGCAGTATTTT. This chain uses TRBV7-9 with TRBJ2-3; D unclear. The V gene lost 6 bases and the J gene lost 5 bases, with 24 bases spanning the gap. Germline CDR1 SEHNR, CDR2 FQNEAQ (reference sequence). The length of the CDR3 is 17 residues.

There are a few counts of this clonotype. The rearrangement links TRBV10-3 to TRBJ2-1, with 10 bases that match TRBD2. Germline trimming cut 8 bases from V and 8 bases from J; bases unmatched to any gene: 18. The germline V gene has CDR1 ENHRY and CDR2 SYGVKD. CDR3 length: 17 amino acids. DNA of the CDR3: TGTGCCATCGGGGGCACTAGCGGGACCAGGGGCAGGGATGAGCAGTTCTTC. It specifies CAIGGTSGTRGRDEQFF.

The table lists this clonotype with many counts. CDR3 sequence (DNA): TGTGCCAGCAGCCGAGCGGAAGGGAAGAATACGCAGTATTTT. Amino acids: CASSRAEGKNTQYF. The chain carries TRBV11-1 and TRBJ2-3; D may be TRBD2 (5 bases). The V and J ends lost 5 bases and 7 bases respectively, with 16 bases between them. Per germline, CDR1 SGHAT and CDR2 FQDESV (reference sequence). The CDR3 is 14 residues long.

In the case of this clonotype: The junction does not match germline at one end; this may be a read error. This chain connects TRBV20-1 to TRBJ1-2; 8 bases line up with TRBD1. The CDR3 has 14 residues. Per the germline V gene, CDR1 is DFQATT and CDR2 is SNEGSKA (reference sequence). CDR3 amino acids: CSARDSWTGYGYTF. Written as DNA, the CDR3 is TGCAGTGCTAGAGATTCGTGGACAGGGTATGGCTACACCTTT.

The table lists this clonotype with a few counts. The genes are TRBV7-2 and TRBJ1-2; D unclear. Germline values: CDR1 SGHTA, CDR2 FQGNSA. V lost 2 bases to trimming and J lost 4 bases, with 8 bases between them. CDR3 length: 13 residues. The CDR3 bases are TGTGCCAGCAGCTTATCCCAGTTCTATGGCTACACCTTC. This gives the protein CASSLSQFYGYTF.

The rearrangement links TRBV7-9 to TRBJ2-5, with D possibly TRBD1 on 7 matching bases. CDR3 length equals 15 residues. Trimming pared 3 bases from V and 1 base from J, leaving 12 bases between. Germline V gene lookup returns CDR1 SEHNR and CDR2 FQNEAQ (reference sequence). In DNA form, the CDR3 reads TGTGCCAGCAGCTTTGCGGGACAGCTCCAAGAGACCCAGTACTTC. Amino acid sequence: CASSFAGQLQETQYF.

Only a few counts were recorded for this clonotype. A much larger clone lies one base from this, so it may be a read error. J is TRBJ2-1 and V is TRBV9; maybe TRBD1 (6 bases). With the DNA end fitting TRBJ2-7 better, the J assignment may be wrong. Germline loops: CDR1 SGDLS, CDR2 YYNGEE. The CDR3 has 15 residues. The CDR3 sequence is CASSPPGHDYNEQYF. DNA of the CDR3: TGTGCCAGCAGCCCCCCGGGACACGATTACAATGAGCAGTACTTC.

This clonotype was seen only a few times. The chain joins TRBV5-6 to TRBJ2-2, with a weak D call TRBD1 (6 bases). V was trimmed by 4 bases and J by 4 bases, leaving 14 bases between them. Per the germline V gene, CDR1 is SGHDT and CDR2 is YYEEEE. This CDR3 spans 15 amino acids. The CDR3, as DNA: TGTGCCAGCAGCCCAGGGGCGGGCCTCACCGGGGAGCTGTTTTTT. This sequence encodes CASSPGAGLTGELFF.

This clonotype occurred many times. V gene TRBV30 combines with J gene TRBJ2-3; D not resolved. The CDR3 runs to 12 residues. V was pared by 4 bases and J by 2 bases, with 7 bases between. CDR1 and CDR2 (germline): GTSNPN, SVGIG (reference sequence). CDR3 nucleotides: TGTGCCTGGACCCGAACCACAGATACGCAGTATTTT. Translating it yields CAWTRTTDTQYF.

This clonotype was counted a few times. The chain recombines TRBV12-3 or TRBV12-4 with TRBJ1-3; perhaps TRBD1 as D (5 bases). Trimming shortened V by 3 bases and J by 0 bases, and 15 bases separated the two germline ends. The CDR3 extends over 17 amino acids. The CDR3 spells CASSLSRGRSSGNTIYF. Here the CDR3 DNA reads TGTGCCAGCAGTTTGAGCCGGGGCAGAAGCTCTGGAAACACCATATATTTT.

This clonotype has at least ten counts. The chain is built from TRBV6-2 or TRBV6-3 and TRBJ2-5; 10 positions agree with TRBD2. V gave up 5 bases and J gave up 4 bases; unmatched junction bases: 7. CDR3 size: 15 residues. Per the germline V gene, CDR1 is MNHEY and CDR2 is SVGEGT. CDR3 sequence reads: CASSPSGGPGETQYF. The CDR3 DNA is TGTGCCAGCAGTCCTAGCGGGGGCCCGGGAGAGACCCAGTACTTC.

This clonotype was recorded many times. The rearrangement uses TRBV4-3 and TRBJ2-7; 7 bases align to TRBD1. The CDR3 sequence is 13 residues long. Trimming took 0 bases from V and 6 from J; bases not matched to a gene: 2. Germline loops: CDR1 LGHNA, CDR2 YSLEER. CDR3 region: CASSQETGAEQYF. In DNA form, the CDR3 reads TGCGCCAGCAGCCAAGAAACAGGGGCCGAGCAGTACTTC.